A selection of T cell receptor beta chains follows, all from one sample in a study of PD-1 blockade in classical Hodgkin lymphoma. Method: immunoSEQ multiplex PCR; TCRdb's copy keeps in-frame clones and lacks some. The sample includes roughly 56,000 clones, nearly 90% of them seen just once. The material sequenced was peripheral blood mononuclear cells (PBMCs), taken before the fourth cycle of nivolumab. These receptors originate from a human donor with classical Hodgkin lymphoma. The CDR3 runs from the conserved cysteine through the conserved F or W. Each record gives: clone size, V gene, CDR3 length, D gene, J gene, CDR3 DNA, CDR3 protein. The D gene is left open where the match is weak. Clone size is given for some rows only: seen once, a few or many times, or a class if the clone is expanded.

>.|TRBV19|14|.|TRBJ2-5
TGTGCCAGTACTGGAGCTCGGGGGAAAGAGACCCAGTACTTC
CASTGARGKETQYF
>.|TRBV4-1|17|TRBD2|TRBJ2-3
TGCGCCAGCAGCCACCCTTCAAGCGGGGGGGCCCCAGATACGCAGTATTTT
CASSHPSSGGAPDTQYF
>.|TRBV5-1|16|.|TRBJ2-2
TGCGCCAGCAGCTTGTTTGGAGGCTCGGGGTCCGGGGAGCTGTTTTTT
CASSLFGGSGSGELFF
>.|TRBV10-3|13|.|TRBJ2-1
TGTGCCATCAGTCAAGCGACCCAGAGGGAGCAGTTCTTC
CAISQATQREQFF
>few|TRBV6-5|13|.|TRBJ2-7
TGTGCCAGCAGTTACGCCCAGAGCTACGAGCAGTACTTC
CASSYAQSYEQYF
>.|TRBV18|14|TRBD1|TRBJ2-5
TGTGCCAGCTCACCACCGGAGACAGGGGTGACCCAGTACTTC
CASSPPETGVTQYF
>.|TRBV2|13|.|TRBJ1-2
TGTGCCAGCAGTGTAACGGGGGCGGAGGGCTACACCTTC
CASSVTGAEGYTF
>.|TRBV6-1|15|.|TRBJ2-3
TGTGCCAGCAGTCCCCGAAGGCGTAGCACAGATACGCAGTATTTT
CASSPRRRSTDTQYF
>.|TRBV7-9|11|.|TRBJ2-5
TGTGCCAGCAGCCGCCAAGAGACCCAGTACTTC
CASSRQETQYF
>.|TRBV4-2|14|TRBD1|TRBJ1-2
TGTGCCAGCAGCCAAGAACAGGGGGTGGGAGGCTACACCTTC
CASSQEQGVGGYTF
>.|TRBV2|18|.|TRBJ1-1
TGTGCCAGCAGTGAAATTCCTCCCCCTGGACAGTGGAACACTGAAGCTTTCTTT
CASSEIPPPGQWNTEAFF
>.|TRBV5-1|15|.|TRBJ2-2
TGCGCCAGCAGCTTTCAGCCCGCGAACACCGGGGAGCTGTTTTTT
CASSFQPANTGELFF
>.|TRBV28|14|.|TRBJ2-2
TGTGCCAGCAGCCCGGGACAGAACACCGGGGAGCTGTTTTTT
CASSPGQNTGELFF
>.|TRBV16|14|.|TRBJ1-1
TGTGCCAGCAGCCAATCGGGCCGGAACACTGAAGCTTTCTTT
CASSQSGRNTEAFF
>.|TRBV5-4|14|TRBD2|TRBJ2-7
TGTGCCAGCAGCCCGGGACTAGCGGAGGGGGAGCAGTACTTC
CASSPGLAEGEQYF
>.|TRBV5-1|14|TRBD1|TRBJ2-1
TGCGCCAGCAGCGTGGGGGACAGGGCGCGCGAGCAGTTCTTC
CASSVGDRAREQFF
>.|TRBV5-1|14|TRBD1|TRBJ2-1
TGCGCCAGCAGCCCGGGACAGGGTAGTGATGAGCAGTTCTTC
CASSPGQGSDEQFF
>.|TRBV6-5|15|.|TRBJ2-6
TGTGCCAGCAGTTACTCAGGGGCCGGGGCCAACGTCCTGACTTTC
CASSYSGAGANVLTF
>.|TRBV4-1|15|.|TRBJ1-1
TGCGCCAGCAGCCAATCGGGACAATGGAACACTGAAGCTTTCTTT
CASSQSGQWNTEAFF
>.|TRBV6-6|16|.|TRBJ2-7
TGTGCCAGCAGTTCCCCGGACAGAAAACCTAGAAATGGGCAGTACTTC
CASSSPDRKPRNGQYF
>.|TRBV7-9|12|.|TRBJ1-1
TGTGCCAGCAGCTTAGTTGAAGGGGTCGCTTTCTTT
CASSLVEGVAFF
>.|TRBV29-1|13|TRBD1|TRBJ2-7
TGCAGCGGCGGACAGGGAAACTTCAACGAGCAGTACTTC
CSGGQGNFNEQYF
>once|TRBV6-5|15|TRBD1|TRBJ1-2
TGTGCCAGCAGTGCAAGGACAGGGAATAACTATGGCTACACCTTC
CASSARTGNNYGYTF
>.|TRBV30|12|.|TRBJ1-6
TGTGCCTGGAGTGCCTCCAAAGGGCCCCTCCACTTT
CAWSASKGPLHF
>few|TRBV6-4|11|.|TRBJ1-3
TGTGCCAGCAGTGTTCGAAACACCATATATTTT
CASSVRNTIYF
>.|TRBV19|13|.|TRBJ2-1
TGTGCCAGTAGTATTGGGGCGGGCAATGAGCAGTTCTTC
CASSIGAGNEQFF
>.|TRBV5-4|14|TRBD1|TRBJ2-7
TGTGCCAGCAGCTTGGACAGGGGGCTCCACGAGCAGTACTTC
CASSLDRGLHEQYF
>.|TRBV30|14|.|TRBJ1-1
TGTGCCTGGAGTGTTAAGACTCGGAACACTGAAGCTTTCTTT
CAWSVKTRNTEAFF
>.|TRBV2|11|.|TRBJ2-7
TGTGCCAGAAGGGTCGGGGGCGAGCAGTACTTC
CARRVGGEQYF
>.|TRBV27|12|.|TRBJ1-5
TGTGCCAGCAGTTTACCCAATCAGCCCCAGCATTTT
CASSLPNQPQHF
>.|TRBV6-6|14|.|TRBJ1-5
TGTGCCAGCAGTCGGCAGGGGAGCAATCAGCCCCAGCATTTT
CASSRQGSNQPQHF
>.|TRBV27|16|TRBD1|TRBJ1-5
TGTGCCAGCAGTTTATTCGGCAGGGGGGATAGACAGCCCCAGCATTTT
CASSLFGRGDRQPQHF
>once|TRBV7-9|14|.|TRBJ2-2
TGTGCCAGCAGCTTCATGGGGGGAAGCGGGGAGCTGTTTTTT
CASSFMGGSGELFF
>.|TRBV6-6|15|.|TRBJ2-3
TGTGCCAGCAAGAAGGGCGGGGTCGGCACAGATACGCAGTATTTT
CASKKGGVGTDTQYF
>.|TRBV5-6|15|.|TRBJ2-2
TGTGCCAGCAGCTCTTGGAGGCGAAACACCGGGGAGCTGTTTTTT
CASSSWRRNTGELFF
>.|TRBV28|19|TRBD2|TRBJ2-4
TGTGCCAGCAGTCCGGGACTAGCGGGGGCCTCGTGGGCCAAAAACATTCAGTACTTC
CASSPGLAGASWAKNIQYF
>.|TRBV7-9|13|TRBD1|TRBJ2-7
TGTGCCAGCAGCTACGGACAGGGGGACGAGCAGTACTTC
CASSYGQGDEQYF
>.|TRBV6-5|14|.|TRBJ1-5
TGTGCCAGCAGACCCGACGGAACCAATCAGCCCCAGCATTTT
CASRPDGTNQPQHF
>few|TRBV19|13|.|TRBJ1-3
TGTGCCTGGAAGGGGCGTCGAGGAAACACCATATATTTT
CAWKGRRGNTIYF
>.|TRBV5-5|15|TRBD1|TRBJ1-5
TGTGCCAGCAGCTTTTCGGGACAGGGCAATCAGCCCCAGCATTTT
CASSFSGQGNQPQHF
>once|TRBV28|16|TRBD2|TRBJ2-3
TGTGCCAGCAGTCAGACTAGCGGGGGACACACAGATACGCAGTATTTT
CASSQTSGGHTDTQYF
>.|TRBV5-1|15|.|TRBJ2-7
TGCGCCAGCAGCTTGGCAGCCGGGGCGGACTACGAGCAGTACTTC
CASSLAAGADYEQYF
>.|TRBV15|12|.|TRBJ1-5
TGTGCCACCAGCAGTGAAAATCAGCCCCAGCATTTT
CATSSENQPQHF
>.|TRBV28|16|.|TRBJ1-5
TGTGCCAGCAGGTCCGCCGAAGTTGTCCCCCCTCAGCCCCAGCATTTT
CASRSAEVVPPQPQHF